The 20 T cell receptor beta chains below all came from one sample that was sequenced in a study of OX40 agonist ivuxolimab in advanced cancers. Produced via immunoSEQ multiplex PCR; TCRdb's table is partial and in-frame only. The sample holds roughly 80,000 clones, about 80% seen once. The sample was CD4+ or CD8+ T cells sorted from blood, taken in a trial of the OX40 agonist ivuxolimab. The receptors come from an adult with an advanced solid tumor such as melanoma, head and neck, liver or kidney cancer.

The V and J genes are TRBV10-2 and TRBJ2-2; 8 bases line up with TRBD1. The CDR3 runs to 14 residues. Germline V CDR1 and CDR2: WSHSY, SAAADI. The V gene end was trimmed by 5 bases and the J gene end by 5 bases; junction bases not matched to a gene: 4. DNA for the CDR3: TGCGCCAGCAGTCAGGGACAGGTTACCGGGGAGCTGTTTTTT. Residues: CASSQGQVTGELFF.

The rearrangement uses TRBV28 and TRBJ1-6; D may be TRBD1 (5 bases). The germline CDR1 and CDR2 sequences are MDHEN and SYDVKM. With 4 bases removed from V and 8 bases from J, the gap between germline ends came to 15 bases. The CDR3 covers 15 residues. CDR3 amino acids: CASSSLDVGDSPLHF. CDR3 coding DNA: TGTGCCAGCAGTTCCCTGGACGTGGGGGATTCACCCCTCCACTTT.

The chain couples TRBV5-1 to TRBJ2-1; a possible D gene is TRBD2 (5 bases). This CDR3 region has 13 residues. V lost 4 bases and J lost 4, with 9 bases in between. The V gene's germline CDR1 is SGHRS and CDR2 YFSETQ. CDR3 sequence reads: CASSPPGYNEQFF. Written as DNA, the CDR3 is TGCGCCAGCAGCCCTCCGGGATACAATGAGCAGTTCTTC.

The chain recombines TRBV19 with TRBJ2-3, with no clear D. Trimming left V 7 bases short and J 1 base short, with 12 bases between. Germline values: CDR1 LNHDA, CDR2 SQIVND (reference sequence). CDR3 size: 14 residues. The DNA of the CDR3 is TGTGCCAGTAACGATCTACCTGGCACAGATACGCAGTATTTT. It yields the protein CASNDLPGTDTQYF. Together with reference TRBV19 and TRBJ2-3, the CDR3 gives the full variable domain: DGGITQSPKYLFRKEGQNVTLSCEQNLNHDAMYWYRQDPGQGLRLIYYSQIVNDFQKGDIAEGYSVSREKKESFPLTVTSAQKNPTAFYLCASNDLPGTDTQYFGPGTRLTVL.

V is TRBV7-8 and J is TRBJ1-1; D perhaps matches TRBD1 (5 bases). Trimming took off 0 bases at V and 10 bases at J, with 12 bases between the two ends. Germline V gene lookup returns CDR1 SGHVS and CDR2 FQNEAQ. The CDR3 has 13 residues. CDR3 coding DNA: TGTGCCAGCAGCTTAGCGGGCAGGGAGACAGCTTTCTTT. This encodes CASSLAGRETAFF.

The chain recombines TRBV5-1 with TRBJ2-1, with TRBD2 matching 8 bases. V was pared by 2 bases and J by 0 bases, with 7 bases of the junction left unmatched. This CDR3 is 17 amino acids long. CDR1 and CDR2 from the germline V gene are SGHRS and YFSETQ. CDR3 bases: TGCGCCAGCAGCTTTCCGGTAGCGGGACGCTCCTACAATGAGCAGTTCTTC. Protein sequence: CASSFPVAGRSYNEQFF.

The CDR3 sequence: CASSPGTSAQYF. The CDR3 DNA reads as TGTGCCAGCAGTCCGGGTACGTCGGCCCAGTACTTC. The chain recombines TRBV7-9 with TRBJ2-5; D uncertain. V lost 6 bases to trimming and J lost 9 bases, with 14 bases between them. CDR1 and CDR2 (germline): SEHNR, FQNEAQ (reference sequence). There are 12 residues in the CDR3.

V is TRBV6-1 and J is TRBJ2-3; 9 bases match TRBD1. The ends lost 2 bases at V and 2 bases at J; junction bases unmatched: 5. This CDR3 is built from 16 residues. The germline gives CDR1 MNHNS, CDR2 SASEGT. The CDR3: CASSEWGQGDTDTQYF. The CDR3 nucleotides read TGTGCCAGCAGTGAATGGGGACAGGGCGACACAGATACGCAGTATTTT.

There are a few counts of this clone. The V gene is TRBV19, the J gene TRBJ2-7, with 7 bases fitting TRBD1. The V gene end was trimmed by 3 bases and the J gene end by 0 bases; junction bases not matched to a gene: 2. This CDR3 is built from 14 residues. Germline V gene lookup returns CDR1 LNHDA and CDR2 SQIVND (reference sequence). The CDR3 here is CASSITGDSYEQYV. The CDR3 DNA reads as TGTGCCAGTAGTATCACAGGGGACTCCTACGAGCAGTACGTC.

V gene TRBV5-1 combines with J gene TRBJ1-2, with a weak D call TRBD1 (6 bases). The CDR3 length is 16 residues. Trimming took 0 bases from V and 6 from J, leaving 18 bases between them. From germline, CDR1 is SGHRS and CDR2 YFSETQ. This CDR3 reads CASSLGQAVLWDGYTF. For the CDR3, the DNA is TGCGCCAGCAGCTTGGGACAGGCCGTTTTGTGGGATGGCTACACCTTC.

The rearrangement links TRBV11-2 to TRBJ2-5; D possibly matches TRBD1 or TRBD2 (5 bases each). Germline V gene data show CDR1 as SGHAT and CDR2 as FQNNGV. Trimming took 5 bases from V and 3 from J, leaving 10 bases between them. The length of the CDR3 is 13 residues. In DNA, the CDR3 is TGTGCCAGCAGCCCCGGGGCTAAAGAGACCCAGTACTTC. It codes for CASSPGAKETQYF.

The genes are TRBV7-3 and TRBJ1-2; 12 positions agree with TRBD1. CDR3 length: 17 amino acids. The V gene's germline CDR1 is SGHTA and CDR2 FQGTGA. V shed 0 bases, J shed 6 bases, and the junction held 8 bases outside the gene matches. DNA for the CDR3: TGTGCCAGCAGCTTAACTCCGGGACAGGGGGCGCAGAATGGCTACACCTTC. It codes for CASSLTPGQGAQNGYTF.

The DNA of the CDR3 is TGTGCCAGCAGCAAAGAGGCGCGCTCTGGGGCCAACGTCCTGACTTTC. It encodes CASSKEARSGANVLTF. The chain links TRBV21-1 to TRBJ2-6. TRBV21-1 is noted as a pseudogene. CDR3 length equals 16 residues.

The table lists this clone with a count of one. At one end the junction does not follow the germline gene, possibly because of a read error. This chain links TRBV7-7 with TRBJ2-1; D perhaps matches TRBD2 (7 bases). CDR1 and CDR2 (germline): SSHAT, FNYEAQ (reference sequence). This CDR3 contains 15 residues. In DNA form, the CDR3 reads TGTGCTAGCAGCCCAGGGGAGGGCTCCTACAATGAGCAGTTCTTC. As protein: CASSPGEGSYNEQFF.

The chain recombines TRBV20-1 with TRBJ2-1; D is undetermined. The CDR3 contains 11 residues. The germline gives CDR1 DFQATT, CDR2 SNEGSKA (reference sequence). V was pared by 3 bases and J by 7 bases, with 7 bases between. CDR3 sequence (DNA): TGCAGTGCTAGCAGCCCTAATGAGCAGTTCTTC. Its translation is CSASSPNEQFF.

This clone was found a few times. The CDR3 DNA sequence: TGTGCCATCAGTGACAGGTCGGACGAGCAGTACGTC. Its protein is CAISDRSDEQYV. The chain links TRBV10-3 to TRBJ2-7; D gene ambiguous. Germline values: CDR1 ENHRY, CDR2 SYGVKD. With 3 bases removed from V and 5 bases from J, the gap between germline ends came to 8 bases. This CDR3 is built from 12 residues.

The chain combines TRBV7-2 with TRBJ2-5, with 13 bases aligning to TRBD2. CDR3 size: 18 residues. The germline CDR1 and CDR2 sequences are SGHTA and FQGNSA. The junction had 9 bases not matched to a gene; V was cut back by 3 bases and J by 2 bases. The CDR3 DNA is TGTGCCAGCAGCTTTCGGGGACTAGCGGGAAGCGGGCAAGAGACCCAGTACTTC. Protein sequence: CASSFRGLAGSGQETQYF.

The CDR3 protein is CASSQSANYGYTF. Here the CDR3 DNA reads TGCGCCAGCAGCCAATCAGCAAACTATGGCTACACCTTC. The V call is TRBV4-1, the J call TRBJ1-2; D gene ambiguous. Per the germline V gene, CDR1 is MGHRA and CDR2 is YSYEKL. V lost 2 bases and J lost 2, with 6 bases in between. The CDR3 runs to 13 residues.

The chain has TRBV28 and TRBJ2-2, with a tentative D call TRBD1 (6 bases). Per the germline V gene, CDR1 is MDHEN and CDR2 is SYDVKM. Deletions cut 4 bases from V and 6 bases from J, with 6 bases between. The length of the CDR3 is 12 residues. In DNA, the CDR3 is TGTGCCAGCAGTTACAGGGCCGGGGAGCTGTTTTTT. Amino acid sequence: CASSYRAGELFF. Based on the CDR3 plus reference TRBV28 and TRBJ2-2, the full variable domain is DVKVTQSSRYLVKRTGEKVFLECVQDMDHENMFWYRQDPGLGLRLIYFSYDVKMKEKGDIPEGYSVSREKKERFSLILESASTNQTSMYLCASSYRAGELFFGEGSRLTVL.

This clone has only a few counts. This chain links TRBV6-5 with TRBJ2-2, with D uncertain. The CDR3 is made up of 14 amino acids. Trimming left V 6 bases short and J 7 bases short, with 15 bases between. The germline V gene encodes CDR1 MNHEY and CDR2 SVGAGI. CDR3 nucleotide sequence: TGTGCCAGCAGAAACCTAGATTTAGGCGGGGAGCTGTTTTTT. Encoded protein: CASRNLDLGGELFF.